Each of the 8 T cell receptor beta chains below was sequenced from the same sample in a study of blood T cell repertoires in COVID-19. Sequencing was performed with immunoSEQ multiplex PCR; in TCRdb, only in-frame clones are kept and a portion is missing. The sample has over 70,000 clones, 82% seen once. The specimen sequenced was peripheral blood. These receptors all come from a woman aged 55 to 70 with acute or convalescent COVID-19.

The rearrangement joins TRBV28 to TRBJ1-2, with 9 bases fitting TRBD1. Per the germline V gene, CDR1 is MDHEN and CDR2 is SYDVKM. Trimming cost V 7 bases and J 5 bases; bases outside gene matches: 11. There are 15 residues in the CDR3. CDR3 DNA: TGTGCCAGCAACAGGGGGCTGTCGGCTGGGTATGGCTACACCTTC. Its translation is CASNRGLSAGYGYTF.

This clone was found once. The V call is TRBV27, the J call TRBJ1-1; weak D call: TRBD1 (6 bases). The CDR3 sequence is 17 residues long. With 0 bases removed from V and 1 base from J, the gap between germline ends came to 15 bases. The germline V gene encodes CDR1 MNHEY and CDR2 SMNVEV (reference sequence). The CDR3 DNA is TGTGCCAGCAGTTTATCAGCTTCGACAGGTCCGAACACTGAAGCTTTCTTT. Translated: CASSLSASTGPNTEAFF.

This clone was counted a few times. This chain links TRBV5-1 with TRBJ2-1; D gene unclear. With 2 bases removed from V and 1 base from J, the gap between germline ends came to 10 bases. The CDR3 extends over 15 amino acids. Per the germline V gene, CDR1 is SGHRS and CDR2 is YFSETQ. The chain's CDR3 is CASSLSTQSYNEQFF. CDR3 in DNA: TGCGCCAGCAGCTTATCGACACAATCCTACAATGAGCAGTTCTTC.

The chain uses TRBV13 and TRBJ2-3, with 15 bases fitting TRBD2. CDR3 size: 18 residues. V was pared by 3 bases and J by 5 bases, with 9 bases of the junction left unmatched. Germline CDR1 reads PRHDT; CDR2 reads FYEKMQ (reference sequence). As DNA, the CDR3 is TGTGCCAGCAGCTTCGGGACTAGCGGGAGGCGGCGGGGAGATACGCAGTATTTT. Protein sequence: CASSFGTSGRRRGDTQYF.

J is TRBJ1-6 and V is TRBV4-1; D remains ambiguous. V was trimmed by 7 bases and J by 7 bases, leaving 17 bases between them. Looked up from germline, CDR1 is MGHRA and CDR2 is YSYEKL. The CDR3 is made up of 15 amino acids. The CDR3 loop is CASTRDPAGNSPLHF. Here the CDR3 DNA reads TGCGCCAGCACCCGAGACCCGGCGGGCAATTCACCCCTCCACTTT.

The chain carries TRBV7-8 and TRBJ1-6; D is unresolved. The CDR3 extends over 16 amino acids. CDR1 and CDR2 (germline): SGHVS, FQNEAQ. Trimming shortened V by 5 bases and J by 8 bases, and 19 bases separated the two germline ends. The CDR3 nucleotides read TGTGCCAGCAGCGGCGGGTTCTCCCCTTGGGATTCACCCCTCCACTTT. Encoded protein: CASSGGFSPWDSPLHF.

The chain uses TRBV5-4 and TRBJ1-2; D remains ambiguous. V dropped 3 bases and J dropped 2 bases, with 11 bases sitting between them. CDR3 size: 14 residues. Germline CDR1 and CDR2: SGHNT and YYREEE (reference sequence). This chain's CDR3 is CASSSIGQNYGYTF. The CDR3 DNA follows: TGTGCCAGCAGCTCAATTGGGCAGAACTATGGCTACACCTTC. Looking up the rest from reference TRBV5-4 and TRBJ1-2 gives the full variable domain: ETGVTQSPTHLIKTRGQQVTLRCSSQSGHNTVSWYQQALGQGPQFIFQYYREEENGRGNFPPRFSGLQFPNYSSELNVNALELDDSALYLCASSSIGQNYGYTFGSGTRLTVV.

The CDR3 sequence: CASSLGRLAITYEQYF. The CDR3 DNA reads as TGTGCCAGCAGCTTAGGGCGACTAGCGATTACCTACGAGCAGTACTTC. The rearrangement links TRBV11-2 to TRBJ2-7; 8 bases match TRBD2. The CDR3 has 16 amino acids. Germline trimming cut 1 base from V and 2 bases from J; bases unmatched to any gene: 7. CDR1 is SGHAT and CDR2 is FQNNGV in the germline V gene.